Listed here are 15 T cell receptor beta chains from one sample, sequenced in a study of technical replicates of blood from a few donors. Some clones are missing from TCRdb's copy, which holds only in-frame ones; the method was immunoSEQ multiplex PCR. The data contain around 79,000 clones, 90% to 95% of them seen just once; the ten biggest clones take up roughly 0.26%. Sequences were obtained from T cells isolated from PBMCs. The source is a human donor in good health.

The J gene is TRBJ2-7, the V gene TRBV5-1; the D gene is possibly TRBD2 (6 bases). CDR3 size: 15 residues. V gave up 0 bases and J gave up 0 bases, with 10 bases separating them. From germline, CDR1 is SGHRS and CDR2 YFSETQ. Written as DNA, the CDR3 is TGCGCCAGCAGCTTGGACAGGACTATCTCCTACGAGCAGTACTTC. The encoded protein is CASSLDRTISYEQYF. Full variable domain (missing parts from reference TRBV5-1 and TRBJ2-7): KAGVTQTPRYLIKTRGQQVTLSCSPISGHRSVSWYQQTPGQGLQFLFEYFSETQRNKGNFPGRFSGRQFSNSRSEMNVSTLELGDSALYLCASSLDRTISYEQYFGPGTRLTVT.

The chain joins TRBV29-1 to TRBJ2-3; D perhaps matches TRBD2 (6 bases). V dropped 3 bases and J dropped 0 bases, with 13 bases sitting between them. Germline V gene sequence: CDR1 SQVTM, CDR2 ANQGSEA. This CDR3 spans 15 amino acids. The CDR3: CSVEVAEDSTDTQYF. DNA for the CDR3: TGCAGCGTTGAGGTAGCGGAAGATAGCACAGATACGCAGTATTTT.

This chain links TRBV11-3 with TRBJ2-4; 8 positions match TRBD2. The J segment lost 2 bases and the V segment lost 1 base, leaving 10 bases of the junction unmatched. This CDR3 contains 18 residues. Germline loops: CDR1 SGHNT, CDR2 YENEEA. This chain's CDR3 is CASSLGQSIAGTKNIQYF. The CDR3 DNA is TGTGCCAGCAGCTTAGGTCAGTCAATAGCGGGGACCAAAAACATTCAGTACTTC.

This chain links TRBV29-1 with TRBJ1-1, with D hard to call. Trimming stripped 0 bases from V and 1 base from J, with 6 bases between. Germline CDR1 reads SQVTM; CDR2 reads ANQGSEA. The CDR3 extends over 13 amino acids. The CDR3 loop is CSVEEFKNTEAFF. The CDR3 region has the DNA TGCAGCGTTGAAGAATTCAAGAACACTGAAGCTTTCTTT.

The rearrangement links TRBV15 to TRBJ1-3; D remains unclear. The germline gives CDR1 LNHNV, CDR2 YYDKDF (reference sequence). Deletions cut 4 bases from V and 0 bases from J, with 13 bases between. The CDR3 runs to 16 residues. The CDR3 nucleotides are TGTGCCACCAGCACGAGTGAGGGTTTCTCTGGAAACACCATATATTTT. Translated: CATSTSEGFSGNTIYF.

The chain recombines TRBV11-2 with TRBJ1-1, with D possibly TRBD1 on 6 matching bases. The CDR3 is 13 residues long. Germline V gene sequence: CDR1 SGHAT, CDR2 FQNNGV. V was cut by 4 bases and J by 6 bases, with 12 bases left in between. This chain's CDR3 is CASSSNRQAEAFF. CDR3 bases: TGTGCCAGCAGCTCAAATAGACAGGCTGAAGCTTTCTTT.

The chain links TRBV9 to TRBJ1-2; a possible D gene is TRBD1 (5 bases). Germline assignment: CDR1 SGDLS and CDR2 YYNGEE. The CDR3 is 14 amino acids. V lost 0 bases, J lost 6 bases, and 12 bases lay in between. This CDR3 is CASSVGEGLHGYTF. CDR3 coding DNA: TGTGCCAGCAGCGTAGGGGAGGGACTCCATGGCTACACCTTC.

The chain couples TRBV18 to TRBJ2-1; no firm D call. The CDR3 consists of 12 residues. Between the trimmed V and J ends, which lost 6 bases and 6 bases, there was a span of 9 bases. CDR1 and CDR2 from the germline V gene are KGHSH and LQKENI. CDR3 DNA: TGTGCCAGCTCCCAGGTGGTCAATGAGCAGTTCTTC. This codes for CASSQVVNEQFF.

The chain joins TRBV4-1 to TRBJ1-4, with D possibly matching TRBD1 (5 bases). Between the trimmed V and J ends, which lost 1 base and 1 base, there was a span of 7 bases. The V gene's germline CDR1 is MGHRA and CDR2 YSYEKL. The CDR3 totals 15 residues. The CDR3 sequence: CASSQGQRTNEKLFF. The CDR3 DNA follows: TGCGCCAGCAGCCAAGGACAGAGAACTAATGAAAAACTGTTTTTT.

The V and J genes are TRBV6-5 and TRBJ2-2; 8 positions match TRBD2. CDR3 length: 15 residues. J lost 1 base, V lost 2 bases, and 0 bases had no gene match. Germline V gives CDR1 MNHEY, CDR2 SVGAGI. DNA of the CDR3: TGTGCCAGCAGTTACAGCGGGAGGAACACCGGGGAGCTGTTTTTT. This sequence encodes CASSYSGRNTGELFF.

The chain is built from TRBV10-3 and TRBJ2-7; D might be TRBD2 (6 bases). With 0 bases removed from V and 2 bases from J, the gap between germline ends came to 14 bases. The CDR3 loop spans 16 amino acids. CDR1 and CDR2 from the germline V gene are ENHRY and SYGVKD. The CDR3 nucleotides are TGTGCCATCAGTGAGTCATGGGGGGAGAGAACCTACGAGCAGTACTTC. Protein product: CAISESWGERTYEQYF.

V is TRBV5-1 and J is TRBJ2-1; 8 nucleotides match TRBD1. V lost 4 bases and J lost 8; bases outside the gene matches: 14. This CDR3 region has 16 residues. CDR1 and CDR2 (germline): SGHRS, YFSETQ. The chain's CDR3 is CASSRTTGDPRDEQFF. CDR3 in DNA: TGCGCCAGCAGCCGTACGACAGGGGACCCCCGGGATGAGCAGTTCTTC.

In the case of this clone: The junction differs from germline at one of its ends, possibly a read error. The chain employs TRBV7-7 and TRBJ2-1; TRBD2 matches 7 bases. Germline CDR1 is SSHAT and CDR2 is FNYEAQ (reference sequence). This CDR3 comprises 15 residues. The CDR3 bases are TGTGCTAGCAGCTCGGGTACTAGCGTCGGCAATGAGCAGTTCTTC. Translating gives CASSSGTSVGNEQFF. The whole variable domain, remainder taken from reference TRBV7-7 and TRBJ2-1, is GAGVSQSPRYKVTKRGQDVTLRCDPISSHATLYWYQQALGQGPEFLTYFNYEAQPDKSGLPSDRFSAERPEGSISTLTIQRTEQRDSAMYRCASSSGTSVGNEQFFGPGTRLTVL.

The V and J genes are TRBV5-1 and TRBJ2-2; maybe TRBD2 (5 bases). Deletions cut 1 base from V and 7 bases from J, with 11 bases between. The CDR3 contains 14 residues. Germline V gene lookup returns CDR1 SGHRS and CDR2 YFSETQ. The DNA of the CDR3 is TGCGCCAGCAGCTTGTATGGGGAGAACGGGGAGCTGTTTTTT. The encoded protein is CASSLYGENGELFF.

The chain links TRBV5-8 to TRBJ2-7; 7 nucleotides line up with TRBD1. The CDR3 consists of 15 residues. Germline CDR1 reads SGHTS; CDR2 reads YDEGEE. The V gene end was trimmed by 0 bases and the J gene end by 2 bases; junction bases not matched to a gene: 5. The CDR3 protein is CASSLGETGTYEQYF. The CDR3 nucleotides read TGTGCCAGCAGCTTGGGTGAGACAGGGACCTACGAGCAGTACTTC.